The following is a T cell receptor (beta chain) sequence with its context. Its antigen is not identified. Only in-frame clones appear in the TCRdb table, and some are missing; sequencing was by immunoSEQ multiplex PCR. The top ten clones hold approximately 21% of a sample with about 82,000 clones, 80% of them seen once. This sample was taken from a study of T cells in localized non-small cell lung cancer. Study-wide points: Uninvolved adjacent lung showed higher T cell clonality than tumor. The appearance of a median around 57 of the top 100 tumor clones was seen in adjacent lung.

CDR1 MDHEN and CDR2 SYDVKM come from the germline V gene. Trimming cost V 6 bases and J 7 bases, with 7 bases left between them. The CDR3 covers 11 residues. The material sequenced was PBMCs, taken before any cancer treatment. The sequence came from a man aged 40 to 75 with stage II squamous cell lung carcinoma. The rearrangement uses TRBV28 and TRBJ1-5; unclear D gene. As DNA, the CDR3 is TGTGCCAGCAGGAGGGAACAGCCCCAGCATTTT. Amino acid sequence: CASRREQPQHF.